Given below is one TCR beta chain in context. Its antigen is currently unknown. This specimen belongs to a study of post-analysis software for immune sequencing data. For the study at large: Recorded subtypes: relapsing-remitting, secondary progressive, progressive-relapsing; some patients unannotated.

The authors incorporated unique molecular identifiers into the TCR beta cDNA libraries. TCRdb fed the PCR reads into MiXCR, producing one record per CDR3 protein. The sample comprises hundreds of thousands of distinct CDR3 sequences, 25% to 30% of which are singletons, and approximately 0.55% rests with the top ten. Study-level points and caveats: Those samples that were prepared in the same batch co-clustered strongly by F measure. Compared with controls, patients showed significantly lower normalized Chao1 diversity.

Sample: blood. The clonotype originates from a girl between 5 and 17 years old with multiple sclerosis.

This chain's CDR3 is CASSPPARGTDTQYF. The CDR3 DNA reads as TGTGCCAGCTCACCACCGGCCAGGGGTACAGATACGCAGTATTTT. The chain joins TRBV18 to TRBJ2-3, with a weak D call TRBD1 (6 bases). Per germline, CDR1 KGHSH and CDR2 LQKENI. V dropped 0 bases and J dropped 3 bases, with 10 bases sitting between them. The CDR3 length is 15 residues.